This is a list of T cell receptor beta chains from one sample in a study of cytomegalovirus exposure and HLA in healthy donors. The data were produced by immunoSEQ multiplex PCR, yet TCRdb's version contains in-frame clones alone and is incomplete. The sample records 55,000 to 85,000 clones, more than 80% being singletons. The sequencing sample was made of PBMCs. Every receptor here comes from a woman in her thirties in good health and CMV-seronegative. Each CDR3 is given with its conserved first and last residue. A D gene is named only where the DNA matches it firmly. For some rows the clone size is stated as once, few or many, or as a class when expanded; others skip it.

>17|TRBV5-1|.|TRBJ2-1|.
TGCGCCAGCAGCCCCTTGGGGGCGGGCCGCTCCTACAATGAGCAGTTCTTC
CASSPLGAGRSYNEQFF
>17|TRBV9|.|TRBJ1-1|TRBD1
TGTGCCAGCAGCGTAGCTACCGGGACAGGAACTAACACTGAAGCTTTCTTT
CASSVATGTGTNTEAFF
>14|TRBV11-2|.|TRBJ2-7|.
TGTGCCAGCAGCTTAGACAGGGGGGCCTACGAGCAGTACTTC
CASSLDRGAYEQYF
>14|TRBV10-3|.|TRBJ2-3|TRBD1
TGTGCCATCAGTGATCAGGGGGCCTTTGAGCCCCAGTATTTT
CAISDQGAFEPQYF
>15|TRBV7-7|.|TRBJ2-3|TRBD1
TGTGCTAGCAGCTCGGGACAGGGGGCAGGGGATACGCAGTATTTT
CASSSGQGAGDTQYF
>14|TRBV6-4|.|TRBJ2-3|TRBD2
TGTGCCAGCGGGAGCGGGACCCCCACAGATACGCAGTATTTT
CASGSGTPTDTQYF
>16|TRBV19|.|TRBJ2-3|TRBD2
TGTGCCAGTAGTAGTACTAGCGGGAGGGCCACAGATACGCAGTATTTT
CASSSTSGRATDTQYF
>15|TRBV10-3|.|TRBJ2-4|.
TGTGCCATCAGTGATAGCGGTTTGCCCAAAAACATTCAGTACTTC
CAISDSGLPKNIQYF
>15|TRBV5-1|few|TRBJ2-3|TRBD2
TGCGCCAGCAGCTTGTCGGCTAGCGGGAGCGATACGCAGTATTTT
CASSLSASGSDTQYF
>15|TRBV5-5|.|TRBJ1-5|TRBD1
TGTGCCAGCAGCTTGACAGGGGATAGCAATCAGCCCCAGCATTTT
CASSLTGDSNQPQHF
>15|TRBV11-3|.|TRBJ2-1|TRBD1
TGTGCCAGCAGCTTAGTGAGGGACAGGGACAATGAGCAGTTCTTC
CASSLVRDRDNEQFF
>14|TRBV25-1|.|TRBJ2-1|TRBD1
TGTGCCAGACCCGCCGGGACAGAGAACAATGAGCAGTTCTTC
CARPAGTENNEQFF
>18|TRBV5-1|once|TRBJ2-6|TRBD2
TGCGCCAGCAGCCAAGGACTAGCGAGTACCTCTGGGGCCAACGTCCTGACTTTC
CASSQGLASTSGANVLTF
>15|TRBV27|.|TRBJ1-2|.
TGTGCCAGCAGGGATCAACAGGGCGCTAACTATGGCTACACCTTC
CASRDQQGANYGYTF
>14|TRBV9|.|TRBJ2-3|.
TGTGCCAGCAGCGTGGGCGGGATCACAGATACGCAGTATTTT
CASSVGGITDTQYF
>11|TRBV7-2|.|TRBJ2-1|.
TGTGCCAGCACCATAAAGGGGTCCCCCCTCTTC
CASTIKGSPLF
>13|TRBV27|.|TRBJ2-3|.
TGTGCCAGCAGTTTATTGGGGAGGGATACGCAGTATTTT
CASSLLGRDTQYF
>14|TRBV6-1|.|TRBJ2-5|TRBD1
TGTGCCAGCAAGACAGGGGGCGCTGGGGAGACCCAGTACTTC
CASKTGGAGETQYF
>16|TRBV27|.|TRBJ1-2|TRBD1
TGTGCCAGCAGTTCGTCTCGGGGACAGGGAGTGTATGGCTACCCCTTC
CASSSSRGQGVYGYPF
>16|TRBV10-3|.|TRBJ1-1|.
TGTGCCATCAGTGAGTTTGGGGCCGGGCTGAACACTGAAGCTTTCTTT
CAISEFGAGLNTEAFF
>13|TRBV10-1|.|TRBJ1-2|.
TGCGCCGGCCAGGTCATACCTAACTATGGCTACACCTTC
CAGQVIPNYGYTF
>15|TRBV5-1|.|TRBJ2-7|TRBD2
TGCGCCAGCAGCTTGTTCCCGGGAGGAGGATACGAGCAGTACTTC
CASSLFPGGGYEQYF
>14|TRBV9|.|TRBJ2-7|TRBD2
TGTGCCAGCAGCGGGACTAGCGGGTACTACGAGCAGTACTTC
CASSGTSGYYEQYF
>15|TRBV7-9|.|TRBJ1-4|TRBD1
TGTGCCAGCAGCTTACAGGGGGCGGGTAATGAAAAACTGTTTTTT
CASSLQGAGNEKLFF
>13|TRBV5-4|.|TRBJ1-1|TRBD1
TGTGCCAGCAGTCTCACAGGGGGCGTGGAAGCTTTCTTT
CASSLTGGVEAFF
>11|TRBV30|.|TRBJ1-1|.
TGTGCCCGAACGGGACTGTCTGAAGCTTTCTTT
CARTGLSEAFF
>13|TRBV19|.|TRBJ2-1|.
TGTGCCAGTGCAGCCAGGTACTACAATGAGCAGTTCTTC
CASAARYYNEQFF
>16|TRBV5-6|.|TRBJ2-5|TRBD1
TGTGCCAGCAACACCGACGGCGGGACAGGGTTGGGGAAGCAGTACTTC
CASNTDGGTGLGKQYF